This T cell receptor (beta chain) was retrieved from a study of blood T cell repertoires in COVID-19. Whole-study context: Acute and convalescent COVID-19 samples came from the United States, Italy and Spain. In each case, the material was cDNA or gDNA derived from T cells, B-cell-depleted T cells, or PBMCs.

Study processing details: Reference gene primer amplification gave nucleated cell count estimates. Assay: immunoSEQ multiplex PCR; the TCRdb copy retains only in-frame clones and omits some. V, J and clone size are those of that table, while D and trimming were read from the DNA. The table records hundreds of thousands of clones, 86% of them present only once. Germline CDR1 and CDR2: MNHEY and SVGEGT. CDR3 length equals 18 residues. After removal of 5 bases from V and 3 bases from J, the junction contained 16 bases not matched to a gene. The chain joins TRBV6-2 or TRBV6-3 to TRBJ2-1; the match to TRBD2 covers 7 bases. The TCR sequence derives from a woman in her sixties with COVID-19, enrolled during active disease. The sequenced material came from peripheral blood. CDR3 sequence: CASSAGSAGRLYYNEQFF. For the CDR3, the DNA is TGTGCCAGCAGTGCAGGTTCAGCGGGGAGGCTCTACTACAATGAGCAGTTCTTC.